This T cell receptor (beta chain) originates from a study of blood T cell dynamics during melanoma immunotherapy (dated by TCRdb to about 2020). Notes on the research overall: All patients had metastatic melanoma and were given first-line pembrolizumab or nivolumab plus ipilimumab as standard of care in the United Kingdom. To find early correlates of response, the study profiled the peripheral T cell receptor repertoires of patients with metastatic melanoma both before and after one cycle of checkpoint inhibitor therapy. A training cohort was formed from consecutive patients, and a further independent group of patients from the same centre was pooled into an external validation set. General conclusions and limits of the study: Patients who later achieved disease control showed a bifurcated PBMC repertoire reorganization at W3, with increased clonality or increased diversity, unlike progressors. The study was unable to establish whether the T cell clones driving the repertoire changes were melanoma-specific or instead reflected general immune activation. The relatively small sample size was acknowledged as a potential limitation on generalization of the results.

The time point label on this specimen signifies: pre-treatment baseline. Blood was sampled before treatment (T0) and at week 3 (W3), after the first cycle of checkpoint blockade. Except for a couple of patients with rapid clinical progression, response was assessed 12 weeks after the first infusion by RECIST 1.1; disease control meant complete response, partial response or stable disease. Any patient who had received prior systemic cancer treatment, was on concomitant immunosuppressant therapy or had synchronous other active malignancies was excluded. TCR beta was sequenced in both bulk PBMC and plasma cell-free DNA in order to track circulating cells as well as T cell turnover. PBMC were isolated from blood with Lymphoprep and SepMate tubes, followed by red cell lysis. QIAamp DNA Blood Mini kits were used to extract DNA from PBMC and sorted T cell subsets. On this clone itself: Its binding antigen is unknown. No per-base quality is available; no much larger clone lies one base away.

Every bulk PBMC sample had a fixed 350 ng of DNA loaded. TCR beta CDR3 sequences were amplified from genomic DNA using the immunoSEQ TCRb Assay kit according to manufacturer instructions. The KAPA Library Quantification Kit for Illumina platforms was used to quantify pooled libraries by qPCR. Pooled libraries were sequenced on an Illumina NextSeq 500, clustered at roughly 0.6-1.2 pM. Concerning the study's data processing: TCR data were analyzed with immunoSEQ ANALYZER and the R LymphoSeq package. A rearrangement efficiency score was calculated as productive divided by the sum of productive and non-productive CDR3 sequences. Clonality was measured with the Gini coefficient and diversity with the Renyi index at alpha=1, and both measures were compared pairwise between timepoints within each patient. Clonal relatedness, based on an edit distance of 3, and repertoire similarity, based on the Bhattacharyya coefficient, were both computed in LymphoSeq. To classify response, a linear discriminant analysis based on week-3 changes in clonality and diversity was built using the R MASS and caret packages. As stored in TCRdb, this immuneACCESS dataset retains in-frame rearrangements with V and J assigned. A fraction of the clones does not appear; measured against another copy, unresolved V genes explain less than half of the discrepancy, and the remainder lacks a known reason. The V and J calls and clone size come from that table; D and trimming were worked out from the DNA. Here the sample has some 15,000 clones; approximately 90% occur a single time. The leading ten clones occupy less than 2% of the sample.

The receptor was derived from a human donor with melanoma. This specimen was blood, taken from a patient treated with checkpoint blockade.

The DNA sequence follows: TGTGCCAGCAGGGTGGGGGTGGCCCAGCCCCAGCATTTT. It translates to CASRVGVAQPQHF. Rearrangement joined TRBV6-1 to TRBJ1-5, with a weak D call of TRBD1 (5 bases match). The CDR3 contains 13 residues, cysteine and phenylalanine counted. Only CDR3 DNA is held: 39 bases, read in frame from base 1. Cut back by 6 bases and 7 bases, the V and J ends lie 13 bases apart. From the germline V gene, CDR1 is MNHNS and CDR2 is SASEGT.